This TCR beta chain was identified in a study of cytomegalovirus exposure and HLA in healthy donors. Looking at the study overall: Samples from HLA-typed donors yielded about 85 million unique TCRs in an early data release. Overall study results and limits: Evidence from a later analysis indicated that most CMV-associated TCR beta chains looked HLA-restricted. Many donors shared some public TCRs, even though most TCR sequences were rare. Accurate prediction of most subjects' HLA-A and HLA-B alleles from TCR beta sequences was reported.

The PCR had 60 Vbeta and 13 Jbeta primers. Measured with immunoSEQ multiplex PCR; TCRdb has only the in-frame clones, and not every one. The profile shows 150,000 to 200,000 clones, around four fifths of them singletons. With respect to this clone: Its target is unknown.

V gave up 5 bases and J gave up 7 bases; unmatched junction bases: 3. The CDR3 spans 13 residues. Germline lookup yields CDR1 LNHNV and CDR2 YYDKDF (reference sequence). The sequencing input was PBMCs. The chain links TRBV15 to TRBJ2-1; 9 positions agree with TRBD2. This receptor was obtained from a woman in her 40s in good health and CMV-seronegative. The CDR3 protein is CATSGSGSNEQFF. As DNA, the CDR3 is TGTGCCACCAGCGGTAGCGGGAGTAATGAGCAGTTCTTC.